A selection of T cell receptor beta chains follows, all from one sample in a study of CD8+CD57+ T cells in acquired aplastic anemia. TCRdb used MiXCR to reprocess the reads, holding one entry per CDR3 protein. The data show roughly 180,000 distinct CDR3 sequences, roughly 65% seen once. The sequenced material came from sorted CD4+, CD8+, or CD8+CD57+ T cells (not recorded which) from PBMCs. All receptors come from a human donor with aplastic anemia. Both conserved end residues are part of each CDR3. D genes are given only for firm matches. The size of a clone is reported for some rows only, either as once, few or many, or as a class for expanded clones.

-,TRBV20-1,-,14,TRBJ2-7,TGCAGTGCTAGAAGGTGGCAGGGGATGAACGAGCAGTACTTC,CSARRWQGMNEQYF
-,TRBV4-1,-,15,TRBJ1-6,TGCGCCAGCAGCCAAGTACAGCCTAGCAATCAGCCCCTCCACTTT,CASSQVQPSNQPLHF
few,TRBV9,-,14,TRBJ2-5,TGTGCCAGCAGCGTAGGACTAGGGGAAGAGACCCAGTACTTC,CASSVGLGEETQYF
-,TRBV10-1,TRBD2,16,TRBJ2-7,TGCGCCAGCAGTGAGTCAACTAGCGGGTACCCCTACGAGCAGTACTTC,CASSESTSGYPYEQYF
-,TRBV24-1,-,17,TRBJ2-6,TGTGCCACCAGTGACTCTACACAATTTTCTGGGGCCAACGTCCTGACTTTC,CATSDSTQFSGANVLTF
-,TRBV20-1,-,13,TRBJ2-1,TGCAGTGCTAAAAAGGGCCTCTACAATGAGCAGTTCTTC,CSAKKGLYNEQFF
-,TRBV7-2,-,12,TRBJ2-3,TGTGCCAGCCTAAGCCCGTACAATGAGCAGTATTTT,CASLSPYNEQYF
-,TRBV7-3,-,11,TRBJ2-1,TGTGCTAGAGGGGACTCACATGAGCAGTTCTTC,CARGDSHEQFF
-,TRBV6-5,-,15,TRBJ1-2,TGTGCCAGCAGTTTACGTGCAGGGGTCGGCTATGGCTACACCTTC,CASSLRAGVGYGYTF
-,TRBV15,-,11,TRBJ2-1,TGTGCCACCAGCAGAGAGGCTGAGCAGTTCTTC,CATSREAEQFF
many,TRBV6-1,-,15,TRBJ1-5,TGTGCCAGCAGTGAAAACCCCGTCACGGATCAGCCCCAGCATTTT,CASSENPVTDQPQHF
once,TRBV5-1,-,11,TRBJ1-2,TGCGCCAGCCTCACCGGGGGTAGCTACACCTTC,CASLTGGSYTF
many,TRBV2,TRBD1,14,TRBJ1-1,TGTGCCAGCAGTGAGGCCGGGACAGGGGGCCGAGCTTTCTTT,CASSEAGTGGRAFF
-,TRBV20-1,-,16,TRBJ2-2,TGCAGTGCTATCCAGGAGGGCAGGGTGAACACCGGGGAGCTGTTTTTT,CSAIQEGRVNTGELFF
-,TRBV20-1,-,16,TRBJ2-7,TGCAGTGCTAGAGGGAAAACAAGGGCCGCGGGTTACGAGCAGTACTTC,CSARGKTRAAGYEQYF
-,TRBV12-3/TRBV12-4,-,14,TRBJ2-1,TGTGCCAGCAGGCCCCTCGGTTCGGGCAGTGAGCAGTTCTTC,CASRPLGSGSEQFF
many,TRBV30,-,11,TRBJ1-1,TGTGCCCTGGGGGTTAACACTGAAGCTTTCTTT,CALGVNTEAFF
-,TRBV2,-,12,TRBJ2-5,TGTGCCGGGTCTTACAGGGAAGAGACCCAGTACTTC,CAGSYREETQYF
-,TRBV24-1,-,13,TRBJ2-3,TGTGCCACCAGTCGCGGGATACGAGATACGCAGTATTTT,CATSRGIRDTQYF
-,TRBV7-3,TRBD1,14,TRBJ2-5,TGTGCCAGCAGTCGGACAGGAGGCAAAGAGACCCAGTACTTC,CASSRTGGKETQYF
-,TRBV25-1,TRBD1,17,TRBJ1-6,TGTGCCAGCAGGGACCCGGGACAGACACTTCCAGGATCACCCCTCCACTTT,CASRDPGQTLPGSPLHF
-,TRBV19,-,15,TRBJ1-2,TGTGCCAGTAGGCTCCCATCAGGGGATTCGGCCGGCTACACCTTC,CASRLPSGDSAGYTF
many,TRBV7-9,TRBD2,16,TRBJ2-3,TGTGCCAGCAGTCCCACTAGCGGGGGTGGTGCAGATACGCAGTATTTT,CASSPTSGGGADTQYF
-,TRBV12-3/TRBV12-4,TRBD2,14,TRBJ2-1,TGTGCCAGCAGGTTAGCGGGAGGTAAGGATGAGCAGTTCTTC,CASRLAGGKDEQFF
few,TRBV7-8,-,14,TRBJ2-7,TGTGCCAGCAGCTTAAGTTCTAGCTCCTACGAGCAGTACTTC,CASSLSSSSYEQYF
many,TRBV25-1,TRBD1,13,TRBJ2-1,TGTGCCAGCACAGGGGGCGCCTACAATGAGCAGTTCTTC,CASTGGAYNEQFF
-,TRBV15,-,13,TRBJ1-2,TGTGCCACCAGCCCACCACGGGGGTATGGCTACACCTTC,CATSPPRGYGYTF
few,TRBV2,TRBD1,15,TRBJ2-7,TGTGCCAGCAGTGCGATGGACAGGGATTTCTCCGAGCAGTACTTC,CASSAMDRDFSEQYF
once,TRBV7-4,-,16,TRBJ1-3,TGTGCCAGCAGCTTAGTCTCAGGCGCGACTGGAAACACCATGTATTTT,CASSLVSGATGNTMYF
-,TRBV20-1,-,13,TRBJ2-7,TGCAGTGCGAGAGGGGGGCAATCCTACGAGCAGTACTTC,CSARGGQSYEQYF
-,TRBV5-5,-,12,TRBJ2-1,TGTGCCAGCAGTGAAAGGGCTAATGAGCAGTTCTTC,CASSERANEQFF